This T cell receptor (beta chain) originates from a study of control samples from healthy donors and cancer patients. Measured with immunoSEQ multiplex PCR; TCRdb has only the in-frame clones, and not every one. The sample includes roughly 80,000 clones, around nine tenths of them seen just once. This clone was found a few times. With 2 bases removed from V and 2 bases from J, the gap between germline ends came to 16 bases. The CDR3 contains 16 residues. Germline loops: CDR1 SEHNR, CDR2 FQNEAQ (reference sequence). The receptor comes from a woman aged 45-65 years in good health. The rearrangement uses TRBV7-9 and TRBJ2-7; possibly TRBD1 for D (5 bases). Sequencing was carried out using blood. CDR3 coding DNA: TGTGCCAGCAGCTTACCATTTGGGCAGGGTCCCTACGAGCAGTACTTC. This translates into CASSLPFGQGPYEQYF.